The 8 T cell receptor beta chains given below trace back to one sample, sequenced in a study of coeliac disease. Notes on the study in general: Lower clonality than controls marked TRB and TRG repertoires from active celiac intraepithelial and lamina propria samples.

For these TCRs, the target antigens are not known. The protocol was immunoSEQ multiplex PCR, while the TCRdb copy is restricted to in-frame clones and leaves out a portion. The sample lists around 4,100 clones; around 66% were seen once. Sequencing was carried out using intraepithelial lymphocytes from the gut. Receptor source: a woman aged 18 to 35 with active celiac disease.

This chain joins TRBV10-3 and TRBJ1-1; D perhaps matches TRBD1 (5 bases). Germline assignment: CDR1 ENHRY and CDR2 SYGVKD. Between the trimmed V and J ends, which lost 0 bases and 5 bases, there was a span of 13 bases. The CDR3 sequence is 15 residues long. For the CDR3, the DNA is TGTGCCATCAGTGAGTCGAGTTGGCCAGGGACTGAAGCTTTCTTT. Translation gives CAISESSWPGTEAFF.

The V and J genes are TRBV30 and TRBJ1-5; D possibly corresponds to TRBD1 (5 bases). Germline V gene data show CDR1 as GTSNPN and CDR2 as SVGIG (reference sequence). There are 15 residues in the CDR3. The ends were cut back, 2 bases at V and 1 base at J, with 12 bases in the middle. DNA of the CDR3: TGTGCCTGGAGTCCGGCAGGGCACAGCAATCAGCCCCAGCATTTT. Its protein product is CAWSPAGHSNQPQHF. Supplemented by reference TRBV30 and TRBJ1-5, the full variable domain reads SQTIHQWPATLVQPVGSPLSLECTVEGTSNPNLYWYRQAAGRGLQLLFYSVGIGQISSEVPQNLSASRPQDRQFILSSKKLLLSDSGFYLCAWSPAGHSNQPQHFGDGTRLSIL.

The chain links TRBV7-8 to TRBJ1-1, with a possible D match to TRBD1 (5 bases). Trimming took off 5 bases at V and 6 bases at J, with 13 bases between the two ends. This CDR3 spans 13 amino acids. Germline assignment: CDR1 SGHVS and CDR2 FQNEAQ. CDR3 coding DNA: TGTGCCAGCAGCCATGGGGGGGTGCCTGAAGCTTTCTTT. It translates to CASSHGGVPEAFF.

This clone appeared a few times. This chain joins TRBV5-1 and TRBJ1-1; 11 nucleotides align to TRBD1. The CDR3 consists of 18 residues. Germline V gene sequence: CDR1 SGHRS, CDR2 YFSETQ. With V trimmed by 0 bases and J by 3 bases, 10 bases remained unmatched. The CDR3 loop reads CASSLDPGQGVSDTEAFF. In DNA, the CDR3 is TGCGCCAGCAGCTTGGACCCGGGACAGGGGGTTTCGGACACTGAAGCTTTCTTT.

V usage is TRBV29-1 and J usage is TRBJ2-5, with 9 bases aligning to TRBD2. The CDR3 totals 15 residues. The ends lost 3 bases at V and 5 bases at J; junction bases unmatched: 10. The germline V gene encodes CDR1 SQVTM and CDR2 ANQGSEA. CDR3 sequence: CSVDLASGAQETQYF. For the CDR3, the DNA is TGCAGCGTTGATCTAGCTAGCGGGGCCCAGGAGACCCAGTACTTC.

This sequence joins TRBV28 and TRBJ1-2; tentative D call: TRBD1 (6 bases). Germline CDR1 and CDR2: MDHEN and SYDVKM. The CDR3 loop spans 12 amino acids. Trimming took off 6 bases at V and 8 bases at J, with 13 bases between the two ends. The CDR3 is CASSLGGEGYTF. For the CDR3, the DNA is TGTGCCAGCAGCCTAGGGGGGGAAGGCTACACCTTC.

The V call is TRBV19, the J call TRBJ2-3; TRBD2 is a possible D gene (6 bases). Germline V gene lookup returns CDR1 LNHDA and CDR2 SQIVND (reference sequence). Trimming stripped 6 bases from V and 0 bases from J, with 10 bases between. The CDR3 has 14 amino acids. The CDR3 sequence: CASRLRESTDTQYF. DNA of the CDR3: TGTGCCAGTAGACTGCGGGAAAGCACAGATACGCAGTATTTT. Looking up the rest from reference TRBV19 and TRBJ2-3 gives the full variable domain: DGGITQSPKYLFRKEGQNVTLSCEQNLNHDAMYWYRQDPGQGLRLIYYSQIVNDFQKGDIAEGYSVSREKKESFPLTVTSAQKNPTAFYLCASRLRESTDTQYFGPGTRLTVL.

This clone was recorded once. The chain employs TRBV5-6 and TRBJ1-4; 7 bases match TRBD1. The length of the CDR3 is 16 residues. Trimming removed 2 bases from V and 5 bases from J; junction bases left unmatched: 9. Germline CDR1 is SGHDT and CDR2 is YYEEEE. The DNA of the CDR3 is TGTGCCAGCAGCTTAACAACAGGGGCTTGGAATGAAAAACTGTTTTTT. It yields the protein CASSLTTGAWNEKLFF. Based on the CDR3 plus reference TRBV5-6 and TRBJ1-4, the full variable domain is DAGVTQSPTHLIKTRGQQVTLRCSPKSGHDTVSWYQQALGQGPQFIFQYYEEEERQRGNFPDRFSGHQFPNYSSELNVNALLLGDSALYLCASSLTTGAWNEKLFFGSGTQLSVL.